Ten or more counts support the clone carrying this T cell receptor (beta chain). This sample is drawn from a study of T cells in Graves' hyperthyroidism and ophthalmopathy. TCR beta CDR3 regions were amplified from RNA transcripts. HTBI primers drove first-round RT-PCR of the TCR CDR3. In TCRdb, the multiplex PCR reads were re-called with MiXCR into one record per CDR3 protein. The sample lists around 560,000 distinct CDR3 sequences; over 15% were seen once. Stable hyperthyroidism: no ophthalmopathy progression over 18 months of follow-up. The TCR comes from a woman aged 18-30 years with Graves' hyperthyroidism. Material for sequencing was blood.

In DNA, the CDR3 is TGCGCCAGCAGCAGGGACCGCACAGATACGCAGTATTTT. It is translated as CASSRDRTDTQYF. The V gene is TRBV5-1, the J gene TRBJ2-3; possibly TRBD1 or TRBD2 for D (5 bases each). Deletions cut 4 bases from V and 1 base from J, with 7 bases between. Germline lookup yields CDR1 SGHRS and CDR2 YFSETQ. The CDR3 consists of 13 residues.